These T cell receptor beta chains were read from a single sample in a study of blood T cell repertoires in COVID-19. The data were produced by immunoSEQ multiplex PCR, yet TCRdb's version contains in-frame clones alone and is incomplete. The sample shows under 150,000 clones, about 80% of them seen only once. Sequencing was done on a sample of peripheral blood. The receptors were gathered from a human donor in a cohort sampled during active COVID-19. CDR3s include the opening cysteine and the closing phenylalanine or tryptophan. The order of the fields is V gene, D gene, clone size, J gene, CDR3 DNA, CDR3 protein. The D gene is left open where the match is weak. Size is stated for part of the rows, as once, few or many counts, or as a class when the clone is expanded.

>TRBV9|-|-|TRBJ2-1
TGTGCCAGCAGCGTAAATCCCGGGCGGGGGCTCAATGAGCAGTTCTTC
CASSVNPGRGLNEQFF
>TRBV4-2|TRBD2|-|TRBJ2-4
TGTGCCAGCAGCCAAGATATAGCGGGGGTTAACATTCAGTACTTC
CASSQDIAGVNIQYF
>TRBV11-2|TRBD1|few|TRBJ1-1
TGTGCCAGCAGCTGGGACAGGGGGGGGACTGAAGCTTTCTTT
CASSWDRGGTEAFF
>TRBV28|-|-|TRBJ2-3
TGTGCCAGCAGTTTTTCGGGGGGCAGGTATACGCAGTATTTT
CASSFSGGRYTQYF
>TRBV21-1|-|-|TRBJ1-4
TGTGCCAGCAGCCCCCACCTACTCCGGACCCTTGTGGGGGGTGAAAAACTGTTTTTT
CASSPHLLRTLVGGEKLFF
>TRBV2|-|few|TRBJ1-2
TGTGCCAGCTTCGCGGGGGACATCAGGCCTAGTGGCTACACCTTC
CASFAGDIRPSGYTF
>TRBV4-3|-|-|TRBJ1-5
TGCGCCAGCAGCCAAGTTTCAGGGTATAGTCAGCCCCAGCATTTT
CASSQVSGYSQPQHF
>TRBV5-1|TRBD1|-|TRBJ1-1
TGCGCCAGCAGCCTGGGACAGGGGGGAACTGAAGCTTTCTTT
CASSLGQGGTEAFF
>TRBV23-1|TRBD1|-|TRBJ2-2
TGCGCCAGCAGTCAAATAAGACAGGGGGCGAGCGGGGAGCTGTTTTTT
CASSQIRQGASGELFF
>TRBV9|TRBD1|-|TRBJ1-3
TGTGCCAGCAGCGTAGGTGGCAGGGGGCTTGGAAACACCATATATTTT
CASSVGGRGLGNTIYF